This TCR beta chain was sequenced for a study of T cell changes during pregnancy in multiple sclerosis. TCRdb keeps only in-frame clones here, not all; method: immunoSEQ multiplex PCR. This table has more than 80,000 clones, 91% appearing once. Trimming left V 5 bases short and J 6 bases short, with 15 bases between. The length of the CDR3 is 14 residues. CDR1 SNHLY and CDR2 FYNNEI come from the germline V gene. The receptor comes from a female donor in good health, serving as a control in a pregnancy study. Some clones in this sample may be carry-over from other donors' samples. The specimen comprised PBMCs, sampled in the first trimester of pregnancy. This chain joins TRBV2 and TRBJ2-3; D may be TRBD2 (5 bases). Here the CDR3 DNA reads TGTGCCAGCAGTCCCCTCGGGGTTCATGATACGCAGTATTTT. Residues: CASSPLGVHDTQYF. Filled out from reference TRBV2 and TRBJ2-3, the complete variable domain reads EPEVTQTPSHQVTQMGQEVILRCVPISNHLYFYWYRQILGQKVEFLVSFYNNEISEKSEIFDDQFSVERPDGSNFTLKIRSTKLEDSAMYFCASSPLGVHDTQYFGPGTRLTVL.